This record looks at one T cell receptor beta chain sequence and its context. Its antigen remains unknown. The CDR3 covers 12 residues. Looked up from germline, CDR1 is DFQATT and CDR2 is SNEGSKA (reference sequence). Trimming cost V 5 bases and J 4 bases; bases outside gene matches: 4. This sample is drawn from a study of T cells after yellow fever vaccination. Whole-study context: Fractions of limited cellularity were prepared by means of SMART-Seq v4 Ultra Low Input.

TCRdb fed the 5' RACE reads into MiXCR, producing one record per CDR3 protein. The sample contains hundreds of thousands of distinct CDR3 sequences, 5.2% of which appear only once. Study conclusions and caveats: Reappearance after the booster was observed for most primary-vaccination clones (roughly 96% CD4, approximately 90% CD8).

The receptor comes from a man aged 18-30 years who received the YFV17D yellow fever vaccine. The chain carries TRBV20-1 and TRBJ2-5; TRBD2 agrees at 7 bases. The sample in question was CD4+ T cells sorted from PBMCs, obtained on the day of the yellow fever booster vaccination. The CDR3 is CSAGGGRETQYF. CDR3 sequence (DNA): TGCAGTGCTGGGGGAGGGAGAGAGACCCAGTACTTC.